The clone carrying this TCR beta chain was observed many times. Its antigen is undetermined. This record comes from a study of T cell repertoires in cytomegalovirus infection. Background on the study: Public TCR beta signature analysis indicated the presence of both CMV infection and matching HLA type. Whole-study results and caveats: Carriers of CMV plus the relevant HLA were identified by cumulative public TCR beta family frequency.

V shed 4 bases, J shed 2 bases, and the junction held 2 bases outside the gene matches. Germline V gene lookup returns CDR1 SGHTA and CDR2 FQGTGA. The length of the CDR3 is 14 residues. TCRdb re-called the reads with MiXCR, one entry per CDR3 protein. This sample carries fewer than 80,000 distinct CDR3 sequences, around 3.5% of them seen once, and the ten largest clones take 4% to 5.5%. The sequenced material came from PBMCs. The sequence was collected from a human donor in good health (CMV status not recorded). Some clones in this sample may be carry-over from other donors' samples. This chain uses TRBV7-3 with TRBJ1-1; 9 bases line up with TRBD1. In nucleotides, the CDR3 is TGTGCCAGCAGCTCACAGGGGGCCAACACTGAAGCTTTCTTT. This gives the protein CASSSQGANTEAFF.